Below, 15 T cell receptor beta chains from the same sample are listed, as sequenced in a study of post-analysis software for immune sequencing data. Study outcomes and limitations: Controls showed lower frequencies than patients for 4 or 5 TRBV segments, and TRBV5-6, TRBV5-1 and TRBV20-1 were among these.

Sequencing libraries made from TCR beta cDNA carried unique molecular identifiers. TCRdb ran MiXCR on the PCR reads and lists one entry per CDR3 protein. The sample has fewer than 550,000 distinct CDR3 sequences; around 36% are singletons. These receptors have no identified antigens. The sample taken for sequencing was blood. These receptors were taken from a girl aged 2 to 17 with multiple sclerosis.

The chain joins TRBV29-1 to TRBJ2-1; D is perhaps TRBD1 or TRBD2 (5 bases each). Between the trimmed V and J ends, which lost 6 bases and 3 bases, there was a span of 9 bases. The V gene's germline CDR1 is SQVTM and CDR2 ANQGSEA. This CDR3 is built from 12 residues. CDR3 in amino acids: CSVWDGYNEQFF. The DNA for the CDR3 is TGCAGCGTATGGGACGGCTACAATGAGCAGTTCTTC.

This clonotype has just a few counts. This chain connects TRBV11-2 to TRBJ2-5; maybe TRBD1 (6 bases). This CDR3 spans 15 amino acids. Germline V gives CDR1 SGHAT, CDR2 FQNNGV. V was cut by 6 bases and J by 4 bases, with 18 bases left in between. The CDR3 region is CASRRTGLALETQYF. The CDR3 DNA follows: TGTGCCAGCAGGCGAACAGGGTTGGCGTTAGAGACCCAGTACTTC.

This chain joins TRBV3-1 and TRBJ2-5; D is undetermined. With the DNA end fitting TRBJ2-7 better, the J assignment may be wrong. The V gene's germline CDR1 is LGHDT and CDR2 YNNKEL (reference sequence). The CDR3 has 14 amino acids. The CDR3 spells CASSQEDVLYEQYF. DNA of the CDR3: TGTGCCAGCAGCCAAGAGGACGTCTTATACGAGCAGTACTTC.

The chain uses TRBV5-5 and TRBJ1-1; 8 bases are shared with TRBD1. CDR1 is SGHKS, CDR2 YYEKEE, per germline (reference sequence). This CDR3 has 12 residues. J gave up 11 bases and V 3 bases, and 6 bases lay outside the gene matches. The CDR3, as DNA: TGTGCCAGCAGCTGGACAGGGTTGGAGGCTTTCTTT. Translation gives CASSWTGLEAFF.

This clonotype was seen a few times. V and J are TRBV20-1 and TRBJ2-5; no reliable D call. Germline loops: CDR1 DFQATT, CDR2 SNEGSKA (reference sequence). This CDR3 has 11 amino acids. With 3 bases removed from V and 8 bases from J, the gap between germline ends came to 10 bases. CDR3 region: CSARTGKTQYF. As DNA, the CDR3 is TGCAGTGCTAGGACTGGAAAAACCCAGTACTTC.

The chain employs TRBV29-1 and TRBJ1-1, with a weak D call TRBD1 (5 bases). CDR3 length equals 13 residues. Trimming removed 4 bases from V and 1 base from J, with 10 bases in between. Germline CDR1 SQVTM, CDR2 ANQGSEA. DNA for the CDR3: TGCAGCGTTGGGGGGGTAACGAACACTGAAGCTTTCTTT. It specifies CSVGGVTNTEAFF.

In DNA form, the CDR3 reads TGCGCCAGCAGCTTGGAAATGGCAGGGAGAAATGAAAAACTGTTTTTT. Amino acid sequence: CASSLEMAGRNEKLFF. The V and J genes are TRBV5-1 and TRBJ1-4; the D gene is possibly TRBD1 (5 bases). Germline CDR1 SGHRS, CDR2 YFSETQ. The CDR3 loop spans 16 amino acids. V lost 0 bases and J lost 5, with 14 bases in between.

This chain joins TRBV3-1 and TRBJ2-7; D might be TRBD2 (6 bases). Germline V gives CDR1 LGHDT, CDR2 YNNKEL (reference sequence). The V gene lost 3 bases and the J gene lost 0 bases, with 9 bases spanning the gap. The CDR3 sequence is 14 residues long. In DNA form, the CDR3 reads TGTGCCAGCAGCCAGGGACTGGCCTCCTACGAGCAGTACTTC. Its protein product is CASSQGLASYEQYF.

The chain carries TRBV11-2 and TRBJ2-3; 12 positions match TRBD2. The CDR3 covers 15 residues. CDR1 and CDR2 (germline): SGHAT, FQNNGV. Trimming at V came to 6 bases and at J to 5 bases, leaving 6 bases not matched to a gene. The DNA for the CDR3 is TGTGCCAGCAGTCAACTAGCGGGGGGCGGAGATACGCAGTATTTT. It translates to CASSQLAGGGDTQYF.

The table lists this clonotype with a few counts. The V gene is TRBV12-3 or TRBV12-4, the J gene TRBJ2-7; maybe TRBD1 (6 bases). V lost 1 base, J lost 6 bases, and 13 bases lay in between. The CDR3 runs to 14 residues. The CDR3 nucleotides read TGTGCCAGCAGTTTAGTACAGGGTACCTCCGAGCAGTACTTC. Its protein product is CASSLVQGTSEQYF.

This chain joins TRBV5-1 and TRBJ2-3; 10 bases align to TRBD2. Germline trimming cut 0 bases from V and 4 bases from J; bases unmatched to any gene: 8. Germline CDR1 SGHRS, CDR2 YFSETQ. This CDR3 contains 17 residues. CDR3 residues: CASSLVASSGGSDTQYF. The CDR3, as DNA: TGCGCCAGCAGCTTGGTGGCTTCTAGCGGGGGATCAGATACGCAGTATTTT.

This clonotype was recorded a few times. The V and J genes are TRBV10-3 and TRBJ1-4; 8 bases align to TRBD1. Germline values: CDR1 ENHRY, CDR2 SYGVKD. After removal of 5 bases from V and 6 bases from J, the junction contained 2 bases not matched to a gene. This CDR3 is built from 13 residues. CDR3 loop: CAISPGGDEKLFF. The CDR3 coding sequence is TGTGCCATCAGTCCAGGGGGCGATGAAAAACTGTTTTTT.

The rearrangement joins TRBV18 to TRBJ1-5; 9 nucleotides match TRBD1. This CDR3 has 15 residues. Germline V gene data show CDR1 as KGHSH and CDR2 as LQKENI. The trim removed 5 bases at V and 5 bases at J, leaving 7 bases unmatched. The DNA for the CDR3 is TGTGCCAGCTCATCGAGGACAGGGGCAGATCAGCCCCAGCATTTT. Translation gives CASSSRTGADQPQHF.

This clonotype occurred many times. This chain links TRBV6-2 or TRBV6-3 with TRBJ2-3; D gene ambiguous. This CDR3 has 12 amino acids. The V and J ends lost 8 bases and 1 base respectively, with 7 bases between them. The germline V gene encodes CDR1 MNHEY and CDR2 SVGEGT. Here the CDR3 DNA reads TGTGCCAGCTCATGGGGCACAGATACGCAGTATTTT. Translation: CASSWGTDTQYF.

The chain links TRBV18 to TRBJ2-3, with 9 bases identical to TRBD1. The CDR3 totals 17 residues. V trimming: 3 bases; J trimming: 1 base; junction bases outside the gene matches: 8. The germline CDR1 and CDR2 sequences are KGHSH and LQKENI. CDR3 sequence: CASSPPTGGKRTDTQYF. CDR3 bases: TGTGCCAGCTCACCTCCGACAGGGGGGAAACGCACAGATACGCAGTATTTT.